This T cell receptor beta chain was sequenced in a study of blood T cell repertoires in COVID-19. The wider study: Sites across the United States, Italy and Spain contributed samples from acute and convalescent COVID-19.

Germline assignment: CDR1 GTSNPN and CDR2 SVGIG (reference sequence). Trimming removed 3 bases from V and 2 bases from J, with 7 bases in between. CDR3 length: 12 residues. Sequencing was performed with immunoSEQ multiplex PCR; in TCRdb, only in-frame clones are kept and a portion is missing. This sample has tens of thousands of clones, with approximately 82% found just once. Sequences were obtained from peripheral blood. This chain connects TRBV30 to TRBJ1-1; D remains ambiguous. The TCR comes from a woman aged 60-75 years with acute or convalescent COVID-19. The CDR3: CAWRSGNTEAFF. The CDR3 coding sequence is TGTGCCTGGAGATCAGGAAACACTGAAGCTTTCTTT.